These T cell receptor beta chains were read from a single sample in a study of beta chain features in type 1 diabetes. TCRdb keeps only in-frame clones here, not all; method: immunoSEQ multiplex PCR. This sample has some 160,000 clones, with roughly 10% found just once. The material sequenced was central memory CD4+ T cells from blood. The origin of the receptors is a woman aged 25 to 45 with type 1 diabetes. CDR3s leave out the opening cysteine and the closing phenylalanine or tryptophan. Clone size appears in some rows only: once, few, many, or a class for an expanded clone.

>few|TRBV29-1|10
SVPGQGTEAF
>few|TRBV5-1|12
ASSAQGNQETQY
>NA|TRBV6-5|11
ASSSQIQETQY
>NA|TRBV29-1|13
SVEEDSFLNYGYT
>NA|TRBV7-6|11
ASSRDRNTEAF
>NA|TRBV4-2|14
ASSPIRGTANTEAF
>NA|TRBV28|14
ASRASGTSGTGELF
>NA|TRBV28|10
ASSSSPREQY
>few|TRBV30|10
AWNFVPDTQY
>NA|TRBV6-6|13
ASSSPGLAVNEQF
>few|TRBV29-1|12
SVEEIGEVSGYT
>few|TRBV28|10
ASSLKLIGYT
>few|TRBV9|13
ASSVGQGPSQPQH
>NA|TRBV11-1|11
ASSTSFGNTIY
>NA|TRBV2|12
ASSPNTGGETQY
>few|TRBV28|13
ASSEPGQGRHEQY
>few|TRBV27|12
ASSPLAGGYKKY
>NA|TRBV5-8|10
ASSVRGQPQH
>NA|TRBV28|13
ASSAYRAGDHEQY
>few|TRBV6-5|11
ASTSLRQSWQY
>few|TRBV2|11
ASSISGEITNH
>NA|TRBV27|11
ASSLSLNNEQF
>NA|TRBV18|13
ASSAGTSGYNEQF
>few|TRBV14|14
ASSPRLGRRAYEQY
>few|TRBV5-1|11
ASSLARGNEQY
>few|TRBV2|12
ASRGLAYQETQY